The entry that follows covers one T cell receptor beta chain sequence. Its antigen is undetermined. Both 60 Vbeta primers and 13 Jbeta primers went into the PCR. The data were produced by immunoSEQ multiplex PCR, yet TCRdb's version contains in-frame clones alone and is incomplete. The data contain 150,000 to 200,000 clones, around two thirds of them seen just once; the ten biggest clones take up around 3%. The entry originates in a study of cytomegalovirus exposure and HLA in healthy donors. Study-level points and caveats: The presence/absence work took it that sequencing depth was about the same across donors.

Healthy bone marrow donors formed the donor group. V shed 4 bases, J shed 8 bases, and the junction held 10 bases outside the gene matches. The V gene's germline CDR1 is SGHRS and CDR2 YFSETQ. The CDR3 totals 14 residues. The V gene is TRBV5-1, the J gene TRBJ1-1; 8 positions match TRBD1. Sequencing input: PBMCs. This receptor was taken from a man aged 35 to 55 in good health and CMV-seronegative. In DNA form, the CDR3 reads TGCGCCAGCAGCCGATGGGGACAGGACGAAGAAGCTTTCTTT. This translates into CASSRWGQDEEAFF. Filled out from reference TRBV5-1 and TRBJ1-1, the complete variable domain reads KAGVTQTPRYLIKTRGQQVTLSCSPISGHRSVSWYQQTPGQGLQFLFEYFSETQRNKGNFPGRFSGRQFSNSRSEMNVSTLELGDSALYLCASSRWGQDEEAFFGQGTRLTVV.